This T cell receptor beta chain was identified in a study of blood T cell repertoires in COVID-19. The wider study: Acute and convalescent COVID-19 samples came from the United States, Italy and Spain. T cells, B-cell-depleted T cells, or PBMCs supplied cDNA or gDNA.

Per the germline V gene, CDR1 is SEHNR and CDR2 is FQNEAQ (reference sequence). CDR3 length equals 15 residues. The V end lost 0 bases, the J end lost 3 bases, and 9 bases lay between the germline ends. In the authors' methods: Amplification with reference gene primers provided the estimates of nucleated cell counts. Here immunoSEQ multiplex PCR was the method, and the copy in TCRdb shows in-frame clones only, minus some. For V, J and clone size, that table is used; D and trimming come from the DNA. The data show 48,000 or so clones, around 91% seen once. The specimen sequenced was peripheral blood. The chain uses TRBV7-9 and TRBJ1-3; D not resolved. The sequence derives from a human donor in a cohort sampled during active COVID-19. The CDR3 spells CASSLAAGLGNTIYF. The CDR3 DNA reads as TGTGCCAGCAGCTTAGCGGCGGGTCTTGGAAACACCATATATTTT.